This T cell receptor (beta chain) is from a study of metastatic and nonmetastatic thyroid tumors. Using MiXCR, TCRdb reanalyzed the PCR reads. This sample carries roughly 38,000 clones, about an eighth of them seen once, and the ten largest clones take 9%. This CDR3 spans 14 amino acids. The V gene end was trimmed by 4 bases and the J gene end by 3 bases; junction bases not matched to a gene: 6. Germline V lookup: CDR1 SGHRS, CDR2 YFSETQ. This clone has a count of ten or more. Antigen unknown. Points from the study as a whole: Benign nodules reportedly had significantly lower TCR beta diversity than malignant thyroid tumors in blood and tumor.

Thyroid surgery took place with no prior treatment in any patient. This TCR came from a male donor with papillary thyroid cancer or a benign thyroid nodule (not recorded which). Some clones in this sample may be carry-over from other donors' samples. The V and J genes are TRBV5-1 and TRBJ2-7; TRBD2 agrees at 8 bases. The sample was blood. The CDR3 DNA is TGCGCCAGCAGCGCCGGGACTAGTTTCTACGAGCAGTACTTC. This sequence encodes CASSAGTSFYEQYF.